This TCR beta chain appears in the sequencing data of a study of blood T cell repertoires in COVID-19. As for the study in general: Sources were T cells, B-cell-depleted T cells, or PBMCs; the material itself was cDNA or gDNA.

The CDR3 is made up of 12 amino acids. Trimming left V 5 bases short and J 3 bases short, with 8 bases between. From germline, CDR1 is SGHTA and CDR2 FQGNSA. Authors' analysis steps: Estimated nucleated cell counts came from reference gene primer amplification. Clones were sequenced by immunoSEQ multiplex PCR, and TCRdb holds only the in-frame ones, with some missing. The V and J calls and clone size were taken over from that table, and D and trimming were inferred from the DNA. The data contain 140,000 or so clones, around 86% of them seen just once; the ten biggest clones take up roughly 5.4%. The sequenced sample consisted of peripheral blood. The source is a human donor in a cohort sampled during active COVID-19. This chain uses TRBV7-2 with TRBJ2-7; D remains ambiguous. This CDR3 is CASSLDFYEQYF. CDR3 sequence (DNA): TGTGCCAGCAGCCTCGACTTCTACGAGCAGTACTTC.